These 10 T cell receptor beta chains share one sample of origin, sequenced in a study of blood T cell repertoires in COVID-19. Sequencing used immunoSEQ multiplex PCR; TCRdb keeps in-frame clones, though not all of them. The table includes about 280,000 clones, 85% to 90% detected once. Sample: peripheral blood. These TCRs come from a woman under 40 with COVID-19, enrolled during active disease.

The chain has TRBV2 and TRBJ2-7, with D possibly TRBD2 on 5 matching bases. The CDR3 sequence is 12 residues long. The V end lost 6 bases, the J end lost 7 bases, and 13 bases lay between the germline ends. CDR1 SNHLY and CDR2 FYNNEI come from the germline V gene. Here the CDR3 reads CASRPTSGEQYF. DNA of the CDR3: TGTGCCAGCAGACCAACTAGTGGGGAGCAGTACTTC.

This clone was counted once. The chain couples TRBV5-1 to TRBJ2-7; possibly TRBD2 for D (6 bases). Between the trimmed V and J ends, which lost 1 base and 6 bases, there was a span of 14 bases. CDR3 length equals 14 residues. Germline V gives CDR1 SGHRS, CDR2 YFSETQ. The CDR3 is CASSLNGGVGEQYF. The CDR3 region has the DNA TGCGCCAGCAGCTTGAACGGCGGGGTAGGCGAGCAGTACTTC.

This clone was observed once. As DNA, the CDR3 is TGTGCCACCAGTGCCAGGCCTGGTCTACTAGCGGGGGAGGAAGGTGAGCAGTTCTTC. Its protein is CATSARPGLLAGEEGEQFF. This chain links TRBV24-1 with TRBJ2-1; 11 positions match TRBD2. The CDR3 consists of 19 residues. Unmatched junction bases numbered 20, after V lost 5 bases and J lost 9 bases. Germline V gene data show CDR1 as KGHDR and CDR2 as SFDVKD.

Regarding this clone: This same CDR3 is encoded by further DNA sequences in the sample. This sequence joins TRBV3-1 (or the pseudogene TRBV3-2) and TRBJ2-7, with a weak D call TRBD2 (5 bases). This CDR3 comprises 11 residues. V was pared by 6 bases and J by 2 bases, with 5 bases between. CDR1 is LGHDT and CDR2 is YNNKEL in the germline V gene (reference sequence). The CDR3 DNA reads TGTGCCAGCAGGGGAGCCTACGAGCAGTACTTC. The encoded protein is CASRGAYEQYF.

The chain links TRBV19 to TRBJ1-1, with 7 bases aligning to TRBD1. After removal of 5 bases from V and 8 bases from J, the junction contained 5 bases not matched to a gene. Germline CDR1 is LNHDA and CDR2 is SQIVND (reference sequence). The CDR3 contains 12 residues. CDR3 amino acids: CASSFRDSEAFF. CDR3 DNA sequence: TGTGCCAGTAGTTTCCGGGACAGCGAAGCTTTCTTT.

The chain couples TRBV4-1 to TRBJ2-1, with D possibly TRBD2 on 7 matching bases. The CDR3 contains 16 residues. CDR1 is MGHRA, CDR2 YSYEKL, per germline. V dropped 3 bases and J dropped 7 bases, with 19 bases sitting between them. CDR3 amino acids: CASSHLRRGGGNEQFF. The CDR3 region has the DNA TGCGCCAGCAGCCATCTCCGGCGGGGAGGGGGTAATGAGCAGTTCTTC.

The rearrangement joins TRBV6-6 to TRBJ2-4; a possible D gene is TRBD1 (6 bases). Germline lookup yields CDR1 MNHNY and CDR2 SVGAGI (reference sequence). The V end was cut by 7 bases, the J end by 0 bases, with 10 bases between. This CDR3 contains 14 residues. The CDR3: CASTKGGAKNIQYF. CDR3 nucleotide sequence: TGTGCCAGCACCAAAGGGGGAGCCAAAAACATTCAGTACTTC.

The chain has TRBV5-1 and TRBJ1-2; D not resolved. V was pared by 2 bases and J by 4 bases, with 15 bases between. The CDR3 has 15 amino acids. CDR1 is SGHRS and CDR2 is YFSETQ in the germline V gene. The CDR3 spells CASSFGEIALYGYTF. In nucleotides, the CDR3 is TGCGCCAGCAGCTTCGGGGAGATAGCTCTCTATGGCTACACCTTC.

The chain combines TRBV10-2 with TRBJ2-1, with 11 bases fitting TRBD2. The germline V gene has CDR1 WSHSY and CDR2 SAAADI. After removal of 11 bases from V and 6 bases from J, the junction contained 6 bases not matched to a gene. This CDR3 region has 13 residues. The CDR3 is CACGLAGGNEQFF. The CDR3 bases are TGCGCCTGCGGGCTAGCGGGGGGCAATGAGCAGTTCTTC.

The chain links TRBV15 to TRBJ1-1; D is unresolved. Per germline, CDR1 LNHNV and CDR2 YYDKDF (reference sequence). The CDR3 contains 14 residues. Trimming removed 3 bases from V and 3 bases from J, with 11 bases in between. The CDR3 spells CATSSIGSDTEAFF. The CDR3 DNA reads as TGTGCCACCAGCAGTATTGGGAGCGACACTGAAGCTTTCTTT.